Listed here are 27 T cell receptor beta chains from one sample, sequenced in a study of patients and donors after allogeneic stem cell transplantation. TCRdb re-called the RT-PCR reads with MiXCR, one entry per CDR3 protein. The sample shows about a million distinct CDR3 sequences, under 20% of them seen only once. Sequencing used blood, either unsorted or a sorted T cell fraction (not recorded which). These TCRs come from a human donor who was either an allogeneic HSCT recipient or a stem cell or donor lymphocyte infusion donor (not recorded which). It is not recorded whose cells these are; they may come from a transplant donor.

V gene TRBV6-2 or TRBV6-3 combines with J gene TRBJ2-5, with D possibly TRBD2 on 6 matching bases. There are 15 residues in the CDR3. V was trimmed by 5 bases and J by 2 bases, leaving 15 bases between them. In germline, CDR1 is MNHEY, CDR2 SVGEGT. This chain's CDR3 is CASSPSGVWQETQYF. The CDR3 nucleotides read TGTGCCAGCAGTCCCTCGGGAGTCTGGCAAGAGACCCAGTACTTC.

The gene calls are TRBV11-1 and TRBJ2-7; D remains unclear. In germline, CDR1 is SGHAT, CDR2 FQDESV (reference sequence). This CDR3 comprises 12 residues. V gave up 4 bases and J gave up 2 bases, with 6 bases separating them. The CDR3 DNA is TGTGCCAGCAGCTACCGTACCTACGAGCAGTACTTC. It specifies CASSYRTYEQYF.

This clonotype was recorded many times. The CDR3 DNA reads as TGTGCCAGCAGTTACGGGTCAGGACACACCGGGGAGCTGTTTTTT. Protein: CASSYGSGHTGELFF. The chain links TRBV6-5 to TRBJ2-2; D gene unclear. This CDR3 contains 15 residues. Germline V gene data show CDR1 as MNHEY and CDR2 as SVGAGI. With 2 bases removed from V and 3 bases from J, the gap between germline ends came to 10 bases.

The V and J genes are TRBV6-1 and TRBJ1-4, with D maybe TRBD1 (5 bases). The V gene's germline CDR1 is MNHNS and CDR2 SASEGT. V lost 6 bases, J lost 8 bases, and 16 bases lay in between. CDR3 length: 14 residues. The chain's CDR3 is CASRGPLEGEKLFF. Here the CDR3 DNA reads TGTGCCAGCAGGGGGCCGCTGGAGGGGGAAAAACTGTTTTTT.

The chain links TRBV29-1 to TRBJ2-3, with D perhaps TRBD1 (6 bases). The length of the CDR3 is 14 residues. Deletions cut 1 base from V and 0 bases from J, with 8 bases between. Germline loops: CDR1 SQVTM, CDR2 ANQGSEA. Here the CDR3 DNA reads TGCAGCGTTGAAGGACAGGCGAGCACAGATACGCAGTATTTT. It specifies CSVEGQASTDTQYF.

This clonotype was picked up a small number of times. V is TRBV7-2 and J is TRBJ2-5; either TRBD1 or TRBD2 may supply D (6 bases each). In germline, CDR1 is SGHTA, CDR2 FQGNSA. Trimming took 5 bases from V and 0 from J, leaving 13 bases between them. This CDR3 comprises 15 residues. DNA of the CDR3: TGTGCCAGCAGCGGAGGGGGTAGAAACCAAGAGACCCAGTACTTC. Amino acid sequence: CASSGGGRNQETQYF.

In this sample, this clonotype turned up a few times. V and J are TRBV5-1 and TRBJ2-7, with 9 bases aligning to TRBD1. The CDR3 has 16 residues. Germline V lookup: CDR1 SGHRS, CDR2 YFSETQ. Unmatched junction bases numbered 10, after V lost 4 bases and J lost 2 bases. This CDR3 is CASSPRTGQGTYEQYF. CDR3 DNA: TGCGCCAGCAGCCCAAGAACGGGACAGGGTACCTACGAGCAGTACTTC.

This clonotype appeared a single time. This chain links TRBV6-2 or TRBV6-3 with TRBJ1-5; D uncertain. Germline V lookup: CDR1 MNHEY, CDR2 SVGEGT. This CDR3 has 15 amino acids. The ends were cut back, 3 bases at V and 9 bases at J, with 18 bases in the middle. The CDR3, as DNA: TGTGCCAGCAGTTATATGGGCGCCCAAAGATCGCCCCAGCATTTT. Translating gives CASSYMGAQRSPQHF.

This clonotype came up a few times. This chain joins TRBV6-1 and TRBJ2-7; 7 nucleotides line up with TRBD2. The CDR3 consists of 15 residues. Germline assignment: CDR1 MNHNS and CDR2 SASEGT. V trimming: 2 bases; J trimming: 0 bases; junction bases outside the gene matches: 4. The CDR3 region has the DNA TGTGCCAGCAGTGAACCGGGACTAAGCTCCTACGAGCAGTACTTC. Its protein product is CASSEPGLSSYEQYF.

The V and J genes are TRBV14 and TRBJ2-7, with a weak D call TRBD2 (6 bases). The germline V and J ends were trimmed by 0 bases and 3 bases, with 21 bases remaining between them. The CDR3 loop spans 18 amino acids. The germline V gene encodes CDR1 SGHDN and CDR2 FVKESK. CDR3 region: CASSQDIPRGPEDYEQYF. The CDR3, as DNA: TGTGCCAGCAGCCAAGATATTCCGCGGGGACCCGAGGACTACGAGCAGTACTTC.

This clonotype was recorded at least ten times. This sequence joins TRBV7-9 and TRBJ2-7; 11 bases map to TRBD2. The CDR3 runs to 16 residues. Losses at the gene ends were 2 bases for V and 0 bases for J; bases not matched to a gene: 3. Germline CDR1 reads SEHNR; CDR2 reads FQNEAQ (reference sequence). CDR3 region: CASSLLAGGSSYEQYF. The CDR3 region has the DNA TGTGCCAGCAGCTTACTAGCGGGAGGTAGCTCCTACGAGCAGTACTTC.

The V and J genes are TRBV4-1 and TRBJ2-3; no clear D gene. Germline V gene sequence: CDR1 MGHRA, CDR2 YSYEKL. This CDR3 comprises 14 residues. With 3 bases removed from V and 4 bases from J, the gap between germline ends came to 11 bases. CDR3 in amino acids: CASSHPFESDTQYF. The DNA for the CDR3 is TGCGCCAGCAGCCACCCTTTCGAATCAGATACGCAGTATTTT.

Only a few counts were recorded for this clonotype. The rearrangement joins TRBV11-2 to TRBJ2-7; 8 bases fit TRBD2. The CDR3 is made up of 15 amino acids. Germline CDR1 and CDR2: SGHAT and FQNNGV. With 5 bases clipped from V and 2 bases from J, the junction kept 8 bases outside the gene matches. CDR3 nucleotide sequence: TGTGCCAGCAGCCCCCGGACTAGCAGAGCCTACGAGCAGTACTTC. Translated, it gives CASSPRTSRAYEQYF. The variable domain in full, completed from reference TRBV11-2 and TRBJ2-7, reads EAGVAQSPRYKIIEKRQSVAFWCNPISGHATLYWYQQILGQGPKLLIQFQNNGVVDDSQLPKDRFSAERLKGVDSTLKIQPAKLEDSAVYLCASSPRTSRAYEQYFGPGTRLTVT.

The chain has TRBV6-1 and TRBJ2-1; D is perhaps TRBD2 (5 bases). Germline assignment: CDR1 MNHNS and CDR2 SASEGT. This CDR3 has 13 residues. V gave up 5 bases and J gave up 15 bases, with 20 bases separating them. The CDR3 DNA reads TGTGCCAGCAGTAAGCACCGGGATTTCAGTCCGTTCTTC. The encoded protein is CASSKHRDFSPFF.

This clonotype has only a few counts. The chain is built from TRBV6-2 or TRBV6-3 and TRBJ2-1, with 12 positions matching TRBD2. Germline assignment: CDR1 MNHEY and CDR2 SVGEGT. The CDR3 sequence is 18 residues long. The V gene end was trimmed by 0 bases and the J gene end by 4 bases; junction bases not matched to a gene: 7. CDR3: CASSYSTWGTSGYNEQFF. CDR3 coding DNA: TGTGCCAGCAGTTACTCGACCTGGGGGACTAGCGGGTACAATGAGCAGTTCTTC.

V and J are TRBV18 and TRBJ2-3, with D unclear. CDR3 size: 14 residues. The germline V and J ends were trimmed by 3 bases and 2 bases, with 9 bases remaining between them. Germline CDR1 is KGHSH and CDR2 is LQKENI. The CDR3, as DNA: TGTGCCAGCTCACCGGCAGACAACACAGATACGCAGTATTTT. Protein sequence: CASSPADNTDTQYF.

The chain joins TRBV25-1 to TRBJ1-6; D unresolved. The CDR3 is 14 residues long. Germline assignment: CDR1 MGHDK and CDR2 SYGVNS. The V gene lost 4 bases and the J gene lost 7 bases, with 11 bases spanning the gap. The CDR3 sequence: CASSVNPFNSPLHF. The CDR3, as DNA: TGTGCCAGCAGTGTGAATCCCTTCAATTCACCCCTCCACTTT. Using reference TRBV25-1 and TRBJ1-6 for the parts outside the CDR3, the full variable domain is EADIYQTPRYLVIGTGKKITLECSQTMGHDKMYWYQQDPGMELHLIHYSYGVNSTEKGDLSSESTVSRIRTEHFPLTLESARPSHTSQYLCASSVNPFNSPLHFGNGTRLTVT.

The chain recombines TRBV12-3 or TRBV12-4 with TRBJ1-1; tentative D call: TRBD1 (5 bases). The ends were cut back, 5 bases at V and 8 bases at J, with 12 bases in the middle. The CDR3 consists of 12 residues. The CDR3 protein is CASSLKGIEAFF. The CDR3 DNA reads as TGTGCCAGCAGTCTTAAGGGGATCGAAGCTTTCTTT.

This clonotype was counted a few times. The gene calls are TRBV20-1 and TRBJ1-4, with 8 bases that match TRBD1. V shed 6 bases, J shed 5 bases, and the junction held 14 bases outside the gene matches. The V gene's germline CDR1 is DFQATT and CDR2 SNEGSKA (reference sequence). CDR3 length: 16 residues. CDR3 nucleotide sequence: TGCAGTGCCTGGGACGACAGGGGACTGATAAATGAAAAACTGTTTTTT. The encoded protein is CSAWDDRGLINEKLFF.

This clonotype has ten or more counts. This chain links TRBV20-1 with TRBJ2-7; D unresolved. CDR3 length: 15 residues. Germline lookup yields CDR1 DFQATT and CDR2 SNEGSKA (reference sequence). V was clipped by 0 bases and J by 7 bases, with 19 bases between them. The DNA of the CDR3 is TGCAGTGCTAGAGATCTCACTCTCGGGTCTGGAGAGCAGTACTTC. This encodes CSARDLTLGSGEQYF.

This clonotype was picked up a small number of times. The chain links TRBV12-3 or TRBV12-4 to TRBJ2-2; 12 bases agree with TRBD2. J lost 3 bases, V lost 3 bases, and 5 bases had no gene match. This CDR3 is built from 17 residues. The CDR3 is CASSFTSGGSHTGELFF. The CDR3 DNA follows: TGTGCCAGCAGTTTTACTAGCGGGGGGTCCCACACCGGGGAGCTGTTTTTT.

V usage is TRBV7-9 and J usage is TRBJ2-2; D remains ambiguous. The length of the CDR3 is 12 residues. The V and J ends lost 3 bases and 6 bases respectively, with 5 bases between them. Germline lookup yields CDR1 SEHNR and CDR2 FQNEAQ (reference sequence). Here the CDR3 reads CASSFRPGELFF. The DNA of the CDR3 is TGTGCCAGCAGCTTTAGGCCCGGGGAGCTGTTTTTT.

This chain uses TRBV12-3 or TRBV12-4 with TRBJ2-1; TRBD2 matches at 7 bases. The CDR3 loop spans 13 amino acids. V lost 6 bases and J lost 8; bases outside the gene matches: 7. Here the CDR3 DNA reads TGTGCCAGCAGGCTCCTTACTAGCGATGAGCAGTTCTTC. Encoded protein: CASRLLTSDEQFF.

This clonotype was detected many times. The rearrangement uses TRBV11-2 and TRBJ2-2; 9 positions match TRBD1. Losses at the gene ends were 5 bases for V and 1 base for J; bases not matched to a gene: 5. CDR3 length: 16 residues. Germline V gene data show CDR1 as SGHAT and CDR2 as FQNNGV. The CDR3 DNA reads TGTGCCAGCAGCCAACCGGGACAGGGGAACACCGGGGAGCTGTTTTTT. Translation: CASSQPGQGNTGELFF.

The genes are TRBV7-2 and TRBJ2-1, with D uncertain. The CDR3 spans 15 residues. Germline values: CDR1 SGHTA, CDR2 FQGNSA. Trimming pared 5 bases from V and 0 bases from J, leaving 11 bases between. CDR3 DNA sequence: TGTGCCAGCAGCCCCCATCCCAGCTCCTACAATGAGCAGTTCTTC. Translating it yields CASSPHPSSYNEQFF. The complete variable domain, with remaining parts taken from reference TRBV7-2 and TRBJ2-1, reads GAGVSQSPSNKVTEKGKDVELRCDPISGHTALYWYRQSLGQGLEFLIYFQGNSAPDKSGLPSDRFSAERTGGSVSTLTIQRTQQEDSAVYLCASSPHPSSYNEQFFGPGTRLTVL.

This rearrangement joins TRBV7-8 to TRBJ2-5; D call uncertain. The CDR3 contains 13 residues. CDR1 is SGHVS and CDR2 is FQNEAQ in the germline V gene. With 5 bases removed from V and 3 bases from J, the gap between germline ends came to 10 bases. CDR3 region: CASSPLGKETQYF. DNA for the CDR3: TGTGCCAGCAGCCCCCTGGGTAAAGAGACCCAGTACTTC.

In its sample, this clonotype was seen a few times. The chain is built from TRBV10-3 and TRBJ1-2; possible D gene TRBD1, 6 bases. The CDR3 spans 15 residues. The germline V gene has CDR1 ENHRY and CDR2 SYGVKD. The V and J ends lost 4 bases and 7 bases respectively, with 19 bases between them. In nucleotides, the CDR3 is TGTGCCATCAGTGCCCCGGACAGAGTCTGGGGTGGCTACACCTTC. It translates to CAISAPDRVWGGYTF.